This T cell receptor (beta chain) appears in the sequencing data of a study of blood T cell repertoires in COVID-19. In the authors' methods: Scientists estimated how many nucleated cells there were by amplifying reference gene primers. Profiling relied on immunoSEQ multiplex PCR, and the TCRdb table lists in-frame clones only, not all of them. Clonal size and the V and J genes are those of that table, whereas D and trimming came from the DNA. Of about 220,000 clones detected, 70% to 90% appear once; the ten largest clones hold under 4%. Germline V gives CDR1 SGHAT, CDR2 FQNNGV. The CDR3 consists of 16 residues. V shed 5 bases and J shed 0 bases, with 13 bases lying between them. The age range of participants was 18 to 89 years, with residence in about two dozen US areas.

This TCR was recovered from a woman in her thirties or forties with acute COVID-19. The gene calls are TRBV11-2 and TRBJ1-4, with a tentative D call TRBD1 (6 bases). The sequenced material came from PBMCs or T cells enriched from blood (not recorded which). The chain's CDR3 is CASSLGQLATNEKLFF. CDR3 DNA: TGTGCCAGCAGCCTCGGACAGCTTGCAACTAATGAAAAACTGTTTTTT.